The rows below give T cell receptor beta chains drawn from one sample of a study of CD8 T cells in ankylosing spondylitis. TCRdb reanalysed the 5' RACE reads using MiXCR and keeps one entry per CDR3 protein. The sample has more than 150,000 distinct CDR3 sequences, roughly 13% seen once. Sequences were obtained from blood, either unsorted or a sorted T cell fraction (not recorded which). These receptors were obtained from a male donor with ankylosing spondylitis or in good health (not recorded which). Each CDR3 is given with its conserved first and last residue. D genes are given only for firm matches. Only some rows state a clone size, as once, few, many or a class for expanded clones.

TRBV20-1	TRBJ2-1	NA	NA	CSVTETGPISYNEQFF	TGCAGTGTAACAGAGACGGGACCCATATCCTACAATGAGCAGTTCTTC
TRBV2	TRBJ2-1	NA	TRBD1	CATTKTGGNEQFF	TGTGCCACCACCAAGACAGGGGGCAATGAGCAGTTCTTC
TRBV20-1	TRBJ2-1	NA	NA	CSARGVAIYEQFF	TGCAGTGCTAGAGGGGTGGCTATATATGAGCAGTTCTTC
TRBV19	TRBJ2-3	NA	NA	CASSPRKGTDTQYF	TGTGCCAGTAGTCCTCGAAAGGGGACAGATACGCAGTATTTT
TRBV20-1	TRBJ1-5	once	NA	CSALVGNQPQHF	TGCAGTGCCCTCGTCGGCAATCAGCCCCAGCATTTT
TRBV2	TRBJ1-5	few	NA	CASSEDTGNQPQHF	TGTGCCAGCAGTGAGGACACAGGGAATCAGCCCCAGCATTTT
TRBV24-1	TRBJ1-6	NA	NA	CATEINGNSPLHF	TGTGCCACCGAAATAAATGGGAATTCACCCCTCCACTTT
TRBV12-3/TRBV12-4	TRBJ2-7	NA	NA	CASSLSRVYEQYF	TGTGCCAGCAGTTTATCCCGGGTCTACGAGCAGTACTTC
TRBV4-1	TRBJ2-5	few	TRBD2	CASSPARGQETQYF	TGCGCCAGCAGCCCTGCGCGGGGGCAAGAGACCCAGTACTTC
TRBV27	TRBJ2-7	few	NA	CASSLGRGPYEQYF	TGTGCCAGCAGTTTAGGGCGGGGTCCCTACGAGCAGTACTTC
TRBV6-1	TRBJ2-1	few	TRBD2	CASSGEGSGRAVVYNEQFF	TGTGCCAGCAGTGGGGAGGGTAGCGGGAGGGCCGTAGTCTACAATGAGCAGTTCTTC
TRBV6-2/TRBV6-3	TRBJ1-2	few	NA	CASSYSDGTWYGYTF	TGTGCCAGCAGTTACTCGGACGGGACGTGGTACGGCTACACCTTC
TRBV27	TRBJ2-1	NA	NA	CASSLVGRAQFF	TGTGCCAGCAGTTTGGTCGGGCGGGCCCAGTTCTTC
TRBV24-1	TRBJ2-5	many	TRBD1	CATSAGRDRGQETQYF	TGTGCCACCAGTGCTGGCCGGGACAGGGGGCAGGAGACCCAGTACTTC
TRBV6-6	TRBJ1-1	NA	NA	CASNVGATEAFF	TGTGCCAGCAATGTAGGGGCCACTGAAGCTTTCTTT
TRBV3-1	TRBJ2-1	NA	TRBD2	CASSHLGTSGAVGGYNEQFF	TGTGCCAGCAGCCATTTAGGAACTAGCGGGGCCGTGGGGGGCTACAATGAGCAGTTCTTC
TRBV25-1	TRBJ2-6	few	NA	CASTGIVPDGGSGANVLTF	TGTGCCAGCACCGGAATCGTTCCGGACGGGGGCTCTGGGGCCAACGTCCTGACTTTC
TRBV29-1	TRBJ2-7	NA	NA	CSVEGQLYEQYF	TGCAGCGTTGAAGGGCAGCTCTACGAGCAGTACTTC
TRBV16	TRBJ2-7	once	NA	CASSPRGASNEQYF	TGTGCCAGCAGCCCACGGGGGGCGTCCAACGAGCAGTACTTC
TRBV6-5	TRBJ2-3	NA	TRBD2	CASSFAGGLTDTQYF	TGTGCCAGCAGTTTCGCGGGGGGACTCACAGATACGCAGTATTTT
TRBV10-3	TRBJ2-5	few	NA	CAISEGGGETQYF	TGTGCCATCAGTGAAGGGGGTGGAGAGACCCAGTACTTC
TRBV20-1	TRBJ1-1	many	NA	CSARGGAETEAFF	TGCAGTGCTAGAGGGGGGGCGGAAACTGAAGCTTTCTTT
TRBV6-1	TRBJ2-7	NA	TRBD1	CASSALDRGESYEQYF	TGTGCCAGCAGCGCGCTGGACAGGGGGGAGTCCTACGAGCAGTACTTC
TRBV12-3/TRBV12-4	TRBJ2-1	many	TRBD2	CASSSPISGRVPYNEQFF	TGTGCCAGCAGTTCGCCGATTAGCGGGAGGGTCCCCTACAATGAGCAGTTCTTC
TRBV7-9	TRBJ2-3	NA	NA	CASSSEWIGTDTQYF	TGTGCCAGCAGCTCCGAGTGGATCGGTACAGATACGCAGTATTTT
TRBV9	TRBJ2-2	NA	TRBD1	CASSGTTGANTGELFF	TGTGCCAGCAGCGGTACTACAGGGGCAAACACCGGGGAGCTGTTTTTT
TRBV4-1	TRBJ1-5	few	NA	CASSQDPGRGSNQPQHF	TGCGCCAGCAGCCAAGACCCGGGACGAGGGAGCAATCAGCCCCAGCATTTT
TRBV6-4	TRBJ2-6	few	NA	CASSAVRESGANVLTF	TGTGCCAGCAGTGCTGTCAGGGAATCTGGGGCCAACGTCCTGACTTTC
TRBV4-1	TRBJ1-1	few	NA	CASSQRGNTEAFF	TGCGCCAGCAGCCAACGGGGGAACACTGAAGCTTTCTTT
TRBV7-9	TRBJ1-1	NA	NA	CASSDDRREAFF	TGTGCCAGCAGCGATGACAGGAGAGAAGCTTTCTTT
TRBV5-1	TRBJ2-7	many	NA	CASSQGSPYEQYF	TGCGCCAGCAGCCAGGGGTCGCCCTACGAGCAGTACTTC
TRBV12-3/TRBV12-4	TRBJ2-2	NA	NA	CASSFDSYTGELFF	TGTGCCAGCAGTTTCGACAGCTACACCGGGGAGCTGTTTTTT